Presented here are 3 T cell receptor beta chains from one specimen sequenced in a study of blood T cell repertoires in COVID-19. Only in-frame clones appear in the TCRdb table, and some are missing; sequencing was by immunoSEQ multiplex PCR. In the table there are 150,000 to 200,000 clones, 70% to 85% of which are singletons. Sequencing was performed on PBMCs or T cells enriched from blood (not recorded which). These TCRs come from a woman in her sixties with acute COVID-19.

The rearrangement uses TRBV10-3 and TRBJ2-1, with 7 bases aligning to TRBD1. CDR3 length: 14 amino acids. After removal of 6 bases from V and 4 bases from J, the junction contained 6 bases not matched to a gene. Germline V CDR1 and CDR2: ENHRY, SYGVKD. This CDR3 reads CAIRAGTAYNEQFF. The CDR3 nucleotides read TGTGCCATCAGGGCCGGGACAGCTTACAATGAGCAGTTCTTC.

The chain has TRBV7-9 and TRBJ1-1; 7 bases agree with TRBD1. This CDR3 is 13 amino acids long. The V gene's germline CDR1 is SEHNR and CDR2 FQNEAQ (reference sequence). J lost 5 bases, V lost 5 bases, and 5 bases had no gene match. CDR3 bases: TGTGCCAGCAGCCGGACAGGAGGAACTGAAGCTTTCTTT. It translates to CASSRTGGTEAFF.

The rearrangement joins TRBV7-8 to TRBJ1-2; TRBD1 is a possible D gene (6 bases). The V end was cut by 5 bases, the J end by 4 bases, with 20 bases between. The germline V gene encodes CDR1 SGHVS and CDR2 FQNEAQ. The CDR3 covers 16 residues. This CDR3 is CASSPGGPGHIYGYTF. The CDR3 nucleotides are TGTGCCAGCAGCCCGGGGGGTCCGGGACACATCTATGGCTACACCTTC.